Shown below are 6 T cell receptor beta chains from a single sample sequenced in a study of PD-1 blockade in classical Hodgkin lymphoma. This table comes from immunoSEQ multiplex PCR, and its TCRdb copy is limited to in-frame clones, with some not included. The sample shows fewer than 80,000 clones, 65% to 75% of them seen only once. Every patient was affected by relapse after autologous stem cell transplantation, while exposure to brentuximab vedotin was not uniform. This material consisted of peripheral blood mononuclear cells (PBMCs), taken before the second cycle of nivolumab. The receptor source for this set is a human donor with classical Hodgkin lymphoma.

The CDR3, as DNA: TGCAGCGTTATCGGGACAGGGAACTATGGCTACACCTTC. Amino acids: CSVIGTGNYGYTF. The chain recombines TRBV29-1 with TRBJ1-2, with 9 positions matching TRBD1. Germline CDR1 and CDR2: SQVTM and ANQGSEA. V lost 5 bases, J lost 2 bases, and 3 bases stayed unmatched. This CDR3 has 13 amino acids.

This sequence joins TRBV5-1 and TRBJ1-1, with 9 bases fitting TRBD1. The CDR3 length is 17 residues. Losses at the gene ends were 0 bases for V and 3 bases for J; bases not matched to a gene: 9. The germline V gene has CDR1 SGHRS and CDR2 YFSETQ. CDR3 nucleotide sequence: TGCGCCAGCAGCTTGGTCGGACAGGGGATGGGGTACACTGAAGCTTTCTTT. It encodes CASSLVGQGMGYTEAFF.

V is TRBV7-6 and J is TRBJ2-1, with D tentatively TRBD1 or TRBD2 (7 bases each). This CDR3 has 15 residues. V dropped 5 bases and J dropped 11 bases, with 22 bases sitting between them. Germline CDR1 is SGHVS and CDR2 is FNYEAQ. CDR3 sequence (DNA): TGTGCCAGCAGCCCCAGACAGGGTGGAAGCGGGAAGCAGTTCTTC. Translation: CASSPRQGGSGKQFF.

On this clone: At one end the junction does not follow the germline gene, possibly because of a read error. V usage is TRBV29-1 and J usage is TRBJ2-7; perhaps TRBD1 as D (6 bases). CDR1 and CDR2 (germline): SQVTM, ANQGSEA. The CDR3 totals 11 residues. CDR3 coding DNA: TGCAGCGTTAAGGACAGCGGCGAGCAGTGCTTC. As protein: CSVKDSGEQCF.

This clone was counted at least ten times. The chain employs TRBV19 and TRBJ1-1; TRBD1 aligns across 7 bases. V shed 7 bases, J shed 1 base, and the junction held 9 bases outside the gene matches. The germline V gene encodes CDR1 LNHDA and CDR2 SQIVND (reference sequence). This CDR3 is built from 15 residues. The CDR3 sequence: CASTPTGTANTEAFF. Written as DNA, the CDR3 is TGTGCCAGTACCCCGACAGGGACCGCGAACACTGAAGCTTTCTTT. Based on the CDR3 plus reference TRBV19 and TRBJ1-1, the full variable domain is DGGITQSPKYLFRKEGQNVTLSCEQNLNHDAMYWYRQDPGQGLRLIYYSQIVNDFQKGDIAEGYSVSREKKESFPLTVTSAQKNPTAFYLCASTPTGTANTEAFFGQGTRLTVV.

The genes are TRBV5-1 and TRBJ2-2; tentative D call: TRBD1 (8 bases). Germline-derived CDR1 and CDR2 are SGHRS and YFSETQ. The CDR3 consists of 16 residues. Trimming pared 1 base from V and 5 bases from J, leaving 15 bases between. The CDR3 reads CASSLNDRGGTGELFF. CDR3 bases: TGCGCCAGCAGCTTGAACGACAGGGGAGGGACCGGGGAGCTGTTTTTT.